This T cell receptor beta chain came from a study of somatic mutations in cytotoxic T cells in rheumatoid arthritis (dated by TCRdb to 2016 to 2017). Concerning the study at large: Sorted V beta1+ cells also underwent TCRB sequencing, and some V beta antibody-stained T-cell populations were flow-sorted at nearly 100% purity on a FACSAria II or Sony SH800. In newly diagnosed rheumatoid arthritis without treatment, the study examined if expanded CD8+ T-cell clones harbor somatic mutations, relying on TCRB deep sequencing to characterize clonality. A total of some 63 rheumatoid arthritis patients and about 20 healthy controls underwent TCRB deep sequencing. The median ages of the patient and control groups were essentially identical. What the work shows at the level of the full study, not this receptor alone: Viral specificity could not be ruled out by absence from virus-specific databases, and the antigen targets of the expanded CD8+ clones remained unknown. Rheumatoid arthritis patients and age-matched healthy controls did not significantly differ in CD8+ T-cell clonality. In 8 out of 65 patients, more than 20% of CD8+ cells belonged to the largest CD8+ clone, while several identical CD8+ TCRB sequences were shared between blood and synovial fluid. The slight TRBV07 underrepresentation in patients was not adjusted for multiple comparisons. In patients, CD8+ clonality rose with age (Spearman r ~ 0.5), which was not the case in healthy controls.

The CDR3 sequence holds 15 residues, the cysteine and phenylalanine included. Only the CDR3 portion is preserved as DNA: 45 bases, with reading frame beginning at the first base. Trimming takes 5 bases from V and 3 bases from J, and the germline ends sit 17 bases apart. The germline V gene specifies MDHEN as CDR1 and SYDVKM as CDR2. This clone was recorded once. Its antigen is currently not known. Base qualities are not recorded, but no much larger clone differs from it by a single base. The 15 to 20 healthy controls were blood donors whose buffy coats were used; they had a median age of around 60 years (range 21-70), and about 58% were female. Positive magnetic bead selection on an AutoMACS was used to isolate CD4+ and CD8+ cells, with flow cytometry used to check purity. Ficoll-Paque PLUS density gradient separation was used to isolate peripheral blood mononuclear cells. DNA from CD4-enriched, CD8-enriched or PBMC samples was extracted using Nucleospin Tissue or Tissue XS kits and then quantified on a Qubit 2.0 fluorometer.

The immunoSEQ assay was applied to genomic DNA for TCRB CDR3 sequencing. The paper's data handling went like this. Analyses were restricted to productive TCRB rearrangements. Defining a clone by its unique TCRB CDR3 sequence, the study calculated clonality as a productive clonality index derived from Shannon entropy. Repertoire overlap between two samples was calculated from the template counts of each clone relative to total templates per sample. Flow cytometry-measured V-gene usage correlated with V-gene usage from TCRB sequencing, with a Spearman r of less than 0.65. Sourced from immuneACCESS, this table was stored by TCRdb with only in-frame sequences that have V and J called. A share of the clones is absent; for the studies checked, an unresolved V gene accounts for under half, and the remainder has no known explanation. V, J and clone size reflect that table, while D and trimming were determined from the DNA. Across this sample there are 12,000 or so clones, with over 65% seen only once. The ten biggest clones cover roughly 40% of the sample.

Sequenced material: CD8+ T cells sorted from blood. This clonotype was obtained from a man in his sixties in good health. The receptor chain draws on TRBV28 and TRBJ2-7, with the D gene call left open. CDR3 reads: CASSPPSESLYEQYF. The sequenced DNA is TGTGCCAGCAGTCCCCCCTCAGAAAGCCTCTACGAGCAGTACTTC.